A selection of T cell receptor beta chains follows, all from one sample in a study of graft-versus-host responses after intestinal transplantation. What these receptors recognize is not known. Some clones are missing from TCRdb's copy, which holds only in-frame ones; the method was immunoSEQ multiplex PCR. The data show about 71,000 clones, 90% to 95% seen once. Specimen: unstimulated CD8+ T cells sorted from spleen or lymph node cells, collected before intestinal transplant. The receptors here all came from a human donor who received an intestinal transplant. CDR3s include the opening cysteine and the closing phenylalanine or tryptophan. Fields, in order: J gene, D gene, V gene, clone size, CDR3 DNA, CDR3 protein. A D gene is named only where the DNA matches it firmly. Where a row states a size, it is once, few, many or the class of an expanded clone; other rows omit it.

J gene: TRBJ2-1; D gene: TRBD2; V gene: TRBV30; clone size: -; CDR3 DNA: TGTGCCTGGAGTGCGAGTAGCGGGCCCAGCCCCTACAATGAGCAGTTCTTC; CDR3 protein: CAWSASSGPSPYNEQFF
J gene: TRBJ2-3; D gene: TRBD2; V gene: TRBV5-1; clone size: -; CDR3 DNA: TGCGCCAGCAGCTTGGACCTAGCGGGAGCGGGCACAGATACGCAGTATTTT; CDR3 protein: CASSLDLAGAGTDTQYF
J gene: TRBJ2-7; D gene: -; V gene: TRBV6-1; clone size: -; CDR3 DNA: TGTGCCAGCAGTGGACTAACCTTCACCTACGAGCAGTACTTC; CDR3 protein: CASSGLTFTYEQYF
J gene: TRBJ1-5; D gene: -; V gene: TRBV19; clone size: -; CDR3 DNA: TGTGCCAGTTGTGACATAAATCAGCCCCAGCATTTT; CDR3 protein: CASCDINQPQHF
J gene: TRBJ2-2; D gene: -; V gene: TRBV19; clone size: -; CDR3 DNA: TGTGCCAGTGTGGATCCCGAACGGCCTTACACCGGGGAGCTGTTTTTT; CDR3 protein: CASVDPERPYTGELFF
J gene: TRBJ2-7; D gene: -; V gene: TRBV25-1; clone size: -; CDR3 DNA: TGTGCCACCCCCGGAGGAGATAGCGGAGCGCCCTACGAGCAGTACTTC; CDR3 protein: CATPGGDSGAPYEQYF
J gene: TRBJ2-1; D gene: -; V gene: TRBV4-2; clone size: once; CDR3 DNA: TGTGCCAGCAGCCAAGACAAGGGCGATGAGCAGTTCTTC; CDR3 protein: CASSQDKGDEQFF
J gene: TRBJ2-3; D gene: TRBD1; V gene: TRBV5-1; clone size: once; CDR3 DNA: TGCGCCAGCAGCCTGGGACAGGGAGGGCCAGATACGCAGTATTTT; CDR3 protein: CASSLGQGGPDTQYF
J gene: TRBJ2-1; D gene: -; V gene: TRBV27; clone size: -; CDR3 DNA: TGTGCCAGCAGTTTCCCAGGCGACTCCTACAATGAGCAGTTCTTC; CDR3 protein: CASSFPGDSYNEQFF
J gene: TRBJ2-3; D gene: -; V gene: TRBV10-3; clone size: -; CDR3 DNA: TGTGCCATCAGTGAGTCAGGGACTAGCACAGATACGCAGTATTTT; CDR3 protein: CAISESGTSTDTQYF
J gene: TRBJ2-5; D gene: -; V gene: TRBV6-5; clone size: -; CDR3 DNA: TGTGCCAGCAGTTACGGGGGACCGCCGGAGACCCAGTACTTC; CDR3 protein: CASSYGGPPETQYF
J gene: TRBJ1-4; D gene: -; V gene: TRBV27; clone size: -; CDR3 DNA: TGTGCCAGCAGTTTAACCGACGGAACTAATGAAAAACTGTTTTTT; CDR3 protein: CASSLTDGTNEKLFF
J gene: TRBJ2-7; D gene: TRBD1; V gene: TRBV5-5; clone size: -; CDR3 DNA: TGTGCCAGCAGCTCACTACAGGGGCGTTTCAACGAGCAGTACTTC; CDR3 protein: CASSSLQGRFNEQYF
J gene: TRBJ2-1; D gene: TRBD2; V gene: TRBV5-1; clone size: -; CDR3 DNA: TGCGCCAGCAGCTTGGGTCTAGCGGGAAGCTATGAGCAGTTCTTC; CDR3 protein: CASSLGLAGSYEQFF
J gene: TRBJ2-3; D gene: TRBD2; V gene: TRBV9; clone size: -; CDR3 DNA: TGTGCCAGCAGCGTAGACCGACTAGCGGGAGGTGAAGATACGCAGTATTTT; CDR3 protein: CASSVDRLAGGEDTQYF
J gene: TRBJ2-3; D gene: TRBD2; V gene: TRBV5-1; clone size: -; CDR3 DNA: TGCGCCAGCAGCTTGGTTGGTAGCGGGACCTATGATACGCAGTATTTT; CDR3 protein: CASSLVGSGTYDTQYF
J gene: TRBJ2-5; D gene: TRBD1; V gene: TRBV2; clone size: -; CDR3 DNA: TGTGCCAGCATAGCAGGGGGCAAAGAGACCCAGTACTTC; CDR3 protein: CASIAGGKETQYF
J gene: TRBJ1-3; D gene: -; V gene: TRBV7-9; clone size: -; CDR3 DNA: TGTGCCAGCAGCTTAGCCGAGAATTGGGCCATATATTTT; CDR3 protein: CASSLAENWAIYF
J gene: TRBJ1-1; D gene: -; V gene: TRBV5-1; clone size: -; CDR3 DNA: TGCGCCAGCCATCATGCGAGTGGCACTGAAGCTTTCTTT; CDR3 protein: CASHHASGTEAFF
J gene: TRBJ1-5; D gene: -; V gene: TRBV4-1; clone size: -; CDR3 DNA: TGCGCCAGCAGCCAAGGCGAGGCGGGACCGGGGATGGCCCAGCATTTT; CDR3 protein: CASSQGEAGPGMAQHF
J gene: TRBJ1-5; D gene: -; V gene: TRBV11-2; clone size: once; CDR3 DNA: TGTGCCAGCAGCTTAATAGCGGATGAGCCCCAGCATTTT; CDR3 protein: CASSLIADEPQHF
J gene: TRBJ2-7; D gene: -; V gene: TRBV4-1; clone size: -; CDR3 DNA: TGCGCCAGCAGCCTCGGGACGGGGGTTTACGAGCAGTACTTC; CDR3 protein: CASSLGTGVYEQYF
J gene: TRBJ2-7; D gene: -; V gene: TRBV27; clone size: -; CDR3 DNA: TGTGCCAGCGGACAGCAGTTCTCCTACGAGCAGTACTTC; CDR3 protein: CASGQQFSYEQYF
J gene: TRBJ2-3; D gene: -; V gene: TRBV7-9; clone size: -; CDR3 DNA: TGTGCCAGCAGAGATGCGGGAACCCCAAGCACAGATACGCAGTATTTT; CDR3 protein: CASRDAGTPSTDTQYF
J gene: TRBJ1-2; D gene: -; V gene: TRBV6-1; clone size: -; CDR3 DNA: TGTGCCAGCAGTGTGGGACGGGGCTATGGCTACACCTTC; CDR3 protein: CASSVGRGYGYTF
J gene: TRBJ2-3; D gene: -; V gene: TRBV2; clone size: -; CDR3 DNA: TGTGCCAGCCTAGGTCCCACAGATACGCAGTATTTT; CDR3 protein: CASLGPTDTQYF
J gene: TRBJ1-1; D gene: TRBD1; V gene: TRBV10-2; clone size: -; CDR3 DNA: TGCGCCAGCAGTGGGCAGGGGGCATTCACTGAAGCTTTCTTT; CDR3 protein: CASSGQGAFTEAFF
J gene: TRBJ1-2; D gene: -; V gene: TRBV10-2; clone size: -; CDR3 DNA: TGCGCCAGCAGTGATAGCGAGGTTGGCTACACCTTC; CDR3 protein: CASSDSEVGYTF
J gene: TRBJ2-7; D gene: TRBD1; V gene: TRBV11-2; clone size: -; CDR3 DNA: TGTGCCAGCAGTCAAAGCCGGGACAGGGGGCTCGGTACTTACGAGCAGTACTTC; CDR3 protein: CASSQSRDRGLGTYEQYF
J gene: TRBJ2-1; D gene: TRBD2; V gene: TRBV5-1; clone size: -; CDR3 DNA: TGCGCCAGCAGGCCGACTAGCGATGAGCAGTTCTTC; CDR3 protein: CASRPTSDEQFF